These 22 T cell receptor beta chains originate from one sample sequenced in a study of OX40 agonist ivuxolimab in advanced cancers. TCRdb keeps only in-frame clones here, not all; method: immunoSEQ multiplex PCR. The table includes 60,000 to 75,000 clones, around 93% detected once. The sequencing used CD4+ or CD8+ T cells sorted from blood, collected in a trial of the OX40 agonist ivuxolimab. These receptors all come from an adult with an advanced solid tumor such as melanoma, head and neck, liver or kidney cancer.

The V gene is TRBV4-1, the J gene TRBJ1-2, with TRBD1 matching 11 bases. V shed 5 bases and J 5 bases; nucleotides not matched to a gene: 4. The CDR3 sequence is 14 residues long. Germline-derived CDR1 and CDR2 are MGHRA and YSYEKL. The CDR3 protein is CASSFGQGAYGYTF. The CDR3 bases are TGCGCCAGCAGCTTCGGACAGGGGGCGTATGGCTACACCTTC.

CDR3 sequence: CASSGRQAGYEQYF. DNA for the CDR3: TGTGCCAGCAGCGGTAGACAGGCGGGCTACGAGCAGTACTTC. The chain uses TRBV11-3 and TRBJ2-7, with D possibly TRBD1 on 6 matching bases. Trimming shortened V by 5 bases and J by 3 bases, and 14 bases separated the two germline ends. This CDR3 is built from 14 residues. CDR1 and CDR2 from the germline V gene are SGHNT and YENEEA. The full variable domain, its missing parts supplied by reference TRBV11-3 and TRBJ2-7, is EAGVVQSPRYKIIEKKQPVAFWCNPISGHNTLYWYLQNLGQGPELLIRYENEEAVDDSQLPKDRFSAERLKGVDSTLKIQPAELGDSAVYLCASSGRQAGYEQYFGPGTRLTVT.

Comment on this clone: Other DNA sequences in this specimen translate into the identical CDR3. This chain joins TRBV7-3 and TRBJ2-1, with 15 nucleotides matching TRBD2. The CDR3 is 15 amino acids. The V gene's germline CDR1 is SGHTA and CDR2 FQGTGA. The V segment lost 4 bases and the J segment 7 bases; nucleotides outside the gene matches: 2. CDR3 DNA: TGTGCCAGCAGCTCCGGACTAGCGGGAGGGAATGAGCAGTTCTTC. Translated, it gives CASSSGLAGGNEQFF.

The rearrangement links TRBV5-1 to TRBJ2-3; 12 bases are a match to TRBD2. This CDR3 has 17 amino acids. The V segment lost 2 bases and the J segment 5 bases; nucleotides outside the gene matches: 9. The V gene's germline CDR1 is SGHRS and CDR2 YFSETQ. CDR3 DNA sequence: TGCGCCAGCAGCTTATCCTCTAGCGGGGGGGTTGGAGATACGCAGTATTTT. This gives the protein CASSLSSSGGVGDTQYF.

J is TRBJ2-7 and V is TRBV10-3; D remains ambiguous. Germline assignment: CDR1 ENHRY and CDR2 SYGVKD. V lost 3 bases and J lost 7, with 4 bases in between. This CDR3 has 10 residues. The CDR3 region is CAISDREQYF. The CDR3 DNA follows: TGTGCCATCAGTGACCGGGAGCAGTACTTC.

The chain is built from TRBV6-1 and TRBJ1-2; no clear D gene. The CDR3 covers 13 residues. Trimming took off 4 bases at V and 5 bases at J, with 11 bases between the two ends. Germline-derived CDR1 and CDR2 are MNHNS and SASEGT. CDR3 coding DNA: TGTGCCAGCAGTGTAGACATGAAATATGGCTACACCTTC. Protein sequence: CASSVDMKYGYTF.

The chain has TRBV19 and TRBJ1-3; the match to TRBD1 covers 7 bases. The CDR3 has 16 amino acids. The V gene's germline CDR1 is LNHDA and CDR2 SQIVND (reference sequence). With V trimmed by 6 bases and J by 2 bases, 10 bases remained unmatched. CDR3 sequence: CASRTTDRLAGNTIYF. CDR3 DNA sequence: TGTGCCAGTAGAACAACGGACAGGTTAGCTGGAAACACCATATATTTT.

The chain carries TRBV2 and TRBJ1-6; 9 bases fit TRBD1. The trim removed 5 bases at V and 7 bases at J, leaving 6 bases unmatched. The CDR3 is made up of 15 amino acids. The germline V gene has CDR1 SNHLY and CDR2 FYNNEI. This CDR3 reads CASSFRTGENSPLHF. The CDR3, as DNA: TGTGCCAGCAGTTTCCGGACAGGGGAGAATTCACCCCTCCACTTT.

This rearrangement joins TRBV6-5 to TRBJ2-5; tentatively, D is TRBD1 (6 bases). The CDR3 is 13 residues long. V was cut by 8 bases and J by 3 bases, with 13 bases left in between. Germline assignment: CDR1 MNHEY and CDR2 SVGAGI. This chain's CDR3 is CASSGTPKETQYF. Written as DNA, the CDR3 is TGTGCCAGCTCCGGGACACCTAAAGAGACCCAGTACTTC.

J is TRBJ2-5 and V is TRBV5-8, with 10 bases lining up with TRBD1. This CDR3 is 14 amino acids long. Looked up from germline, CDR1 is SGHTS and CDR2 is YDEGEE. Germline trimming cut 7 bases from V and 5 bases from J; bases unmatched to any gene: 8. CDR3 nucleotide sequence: TGTGCCAGCGACCGACAGGGGGCGAGCGAGACCCAGTACTTC. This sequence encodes CASDRQGASETQYF. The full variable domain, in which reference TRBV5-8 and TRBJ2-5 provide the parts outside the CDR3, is EAGVTQSPTHLIKTRGQQATLRCSPISGHTSVYWYQQALGLGLQFLLWYDEGEERNRGNFPPRFSGRQFPNYSSELNVNALELEDSALYLCASDRQGASETQYFGPGTRLLVL.

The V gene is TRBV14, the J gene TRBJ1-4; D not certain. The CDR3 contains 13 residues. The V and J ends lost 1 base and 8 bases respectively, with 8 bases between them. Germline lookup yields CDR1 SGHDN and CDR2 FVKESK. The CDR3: CASSQGTEEKLFF. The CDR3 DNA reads TGTGCCAGCAGCCAAGGGACGGAAGAAAAACTGTTTTTT.

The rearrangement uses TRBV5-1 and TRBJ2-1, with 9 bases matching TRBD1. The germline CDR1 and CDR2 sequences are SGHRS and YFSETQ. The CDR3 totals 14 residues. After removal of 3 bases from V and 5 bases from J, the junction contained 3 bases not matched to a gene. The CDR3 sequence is CASSSDRGHNEQFF. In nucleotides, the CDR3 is TGCGCCAGCAGCTCGGACAGGGGTCACAATGAGCAGTTCTTC. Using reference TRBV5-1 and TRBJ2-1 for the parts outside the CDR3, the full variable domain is KAGVTQTPRYLIKTRGQQVTLSCSPISGHRSVSWYQQTPGQGLQFLFEYFSETQRNKGNFPGRFSGRQFSNSRSEMNVSTLELGDSALYLCASSSDRGHNEQFFGPGTRLTVL.

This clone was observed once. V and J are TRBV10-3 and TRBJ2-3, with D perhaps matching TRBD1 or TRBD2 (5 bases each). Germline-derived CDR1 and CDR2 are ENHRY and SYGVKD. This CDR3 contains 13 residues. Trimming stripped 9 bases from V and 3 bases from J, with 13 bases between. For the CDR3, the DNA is TGTGCCATGGGGGACCGGGCAACAGATACGCAGTATTTT. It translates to CAMGDRATDTQYF.

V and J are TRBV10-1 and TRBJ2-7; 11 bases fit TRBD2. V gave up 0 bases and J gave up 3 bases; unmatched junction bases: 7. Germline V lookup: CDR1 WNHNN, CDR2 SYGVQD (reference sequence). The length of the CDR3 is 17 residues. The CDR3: CASSESLGLAVIYEQYF. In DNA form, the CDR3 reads TGCGCCAGCAGTGAGTCCTTGGGACTAGCGGTTATCTACGAGCAGTACTTC.

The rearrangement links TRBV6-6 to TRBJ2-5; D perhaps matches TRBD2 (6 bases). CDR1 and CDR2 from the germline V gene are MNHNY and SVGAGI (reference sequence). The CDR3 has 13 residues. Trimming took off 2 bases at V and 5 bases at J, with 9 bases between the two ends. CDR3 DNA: TGTGCCAGCAGTTACGGGGCGGGGGAGACCCAGTACTTC. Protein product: CASSYGAGETQYF.

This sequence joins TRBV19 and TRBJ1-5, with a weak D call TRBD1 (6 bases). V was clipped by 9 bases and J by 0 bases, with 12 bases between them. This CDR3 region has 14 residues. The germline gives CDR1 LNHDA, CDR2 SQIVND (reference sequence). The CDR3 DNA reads TGTGCCAGCCAGGACAGACCTAGCAATCAGCCCCAGCATTTT. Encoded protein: CASQDRPSNQPQHF.

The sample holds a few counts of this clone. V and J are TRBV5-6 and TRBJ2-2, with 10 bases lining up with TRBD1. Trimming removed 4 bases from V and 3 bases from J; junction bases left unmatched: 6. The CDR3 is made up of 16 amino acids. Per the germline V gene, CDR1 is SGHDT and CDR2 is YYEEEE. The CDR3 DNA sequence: TGTGCCAGCAGCGGCCCGGGACAGGGGCACACCGGGGAGCTGTTTTTT. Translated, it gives CASSGPGQGHTGELFF. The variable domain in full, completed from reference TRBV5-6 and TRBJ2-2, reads DAGVTQSPTHLIKTRGQQVTLRCSPKSGHDTVSWYQQALGQGPQFIFQYYEEEERQRGNFPDRFSGHQFPNYSSELNVNALLLGDSALYLCASSGPGQGHTGELFFGEGSRLTVL.

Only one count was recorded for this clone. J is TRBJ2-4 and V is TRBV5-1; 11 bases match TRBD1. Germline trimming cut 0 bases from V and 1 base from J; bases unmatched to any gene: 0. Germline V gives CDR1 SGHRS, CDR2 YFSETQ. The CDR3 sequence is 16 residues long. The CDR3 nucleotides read TGCGCCAGCAGCTTGGGGACAGGGGGCGCCAAAAACATTCAGTACTTC. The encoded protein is CASSLGTGGAKNIQYF.

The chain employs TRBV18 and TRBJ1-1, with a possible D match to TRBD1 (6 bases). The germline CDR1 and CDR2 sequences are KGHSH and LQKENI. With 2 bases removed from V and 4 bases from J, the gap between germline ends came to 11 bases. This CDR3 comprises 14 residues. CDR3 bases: TGTGCCAGCTCACCAGCAACGGACAGCACTGAAGCTTTCTTT. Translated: CASSPATDSTEAFF.

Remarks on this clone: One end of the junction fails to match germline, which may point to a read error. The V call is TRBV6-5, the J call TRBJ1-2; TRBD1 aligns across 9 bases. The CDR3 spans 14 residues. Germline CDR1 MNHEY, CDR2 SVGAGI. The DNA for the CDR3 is TGTGCCAGCAGTCAACAGGGGGCTAATTATGGCTACACCTTC. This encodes CASSQQGANYGYTF.

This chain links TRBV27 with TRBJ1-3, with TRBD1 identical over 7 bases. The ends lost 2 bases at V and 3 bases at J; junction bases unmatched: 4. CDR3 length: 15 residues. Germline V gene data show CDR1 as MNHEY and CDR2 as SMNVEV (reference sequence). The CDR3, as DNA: TGTGCCAGCAGTTTACGACAGGGAGTTGGAAACACCATATATTTT. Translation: CASSLRQGVGNTIYF.

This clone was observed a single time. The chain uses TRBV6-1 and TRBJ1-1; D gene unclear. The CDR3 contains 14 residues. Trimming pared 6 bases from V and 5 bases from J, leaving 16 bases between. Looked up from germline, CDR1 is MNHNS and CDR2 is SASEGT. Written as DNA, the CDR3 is TGTGCCAGCAGGATGAGGCTACATGAGACTGAAGCTTTCTTT. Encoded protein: CASRMRLHETEAFF.